The 32 T cell receptor beta chains reported below all come from one sample, sequenced in a study of early T cells in non-severe SARS-CoV-2 infection. Via MiXCR, TCRdb re-called the 5' RACE reads, giving one row per CDR3 protein. The sample has some 76,000 distinct CDR3 sequences, roughly 13% seen once; the top ten hold 11% to 15%. The sample taken for sequencing was whole blood. These receptors were obtained from an adult who was a healthcare worker with PCR-confirmed SARS-CoV-2 infection or an uninfected control (not recorded which).

V usage is TRBV7-2 and J usage is TRBJ1-4; tentative D call: TRBD1 (5 bases). The CDR3 totals 14 residues. CDR1 is SGHTA and CDR2 is FQGNSA in the germline V gene. The V end was cut by 0 bases, the J end by 5 bases, with 7 bases between. The CDR3 DNA is TGTGCCAGCAGCTTAGCGGCAGGGAATGAAAAACTGTTTTTT. It specifies CASSLAAGNEKLFF.

The rearrangement uses TRBV5-4 and TRBJ2-1, with 7 bases that match TRBD1. Germline CDR1 and CDR2: SGHNT and YYREEE (reference sequence). The length of the CDR3 is 15 residues. V was clipped by 2 bases and J by 4 bases; unmatched bases: 6. Here the CDR3 DNA reads TGTGCCAGCAGCTTAGACAGGGCGGTATACAATGAGCAGTTCTTC. It is translated as CASSLDRAVYNEQFF.

This clonotype has a handful of counts. The V call is TRBV30, the J call TRBJ1-5, with 8 bases fitting TRBD1. The CDR3 has 13 amino acids. The trim removed 3 bases at V and 6 bases at J, leaving 4 bases unmatched. Germline V CDR1 and CDR2: GTSNPN, SVGIG (reference sequence). The CDR3 nucleotides are TGTGCCTGGAGCCAAGACAGGGGTCAGCCCCAGCATTTT. This gives the protein CAWSQDRGQPQHF. The full variable domain, in which reference TRBV30 and TRBJ1-5 provide the parts outside the CDR3, is SQTIHQWPATLVQPVGSPLSLECTVEGTSNPNLYWYRQAAGRGLQLLFYSVGIGQISSEVPQNLSASRPQDRQFILSSKKLLLSDSGFYLCAWSQDRGQPQHFGDGTRLSIL.

About this clonotype: At one boundary the junction diverges from the germline segment, which might be a read error. The chain is built from TRBV28 and TRBJ1-5, with a tentative D call TRBD1 (6 bases). This CDR3 spans 15 amino acids. Germline loops: CDR1 MDHEN, CDR2 SYDVKM. The CDR3 sequence: CVSSLSTSRGQPQHF. The CDR3 region has the DNA TGTGTCAGCAGTTTATCTACGTCCAGGGGTCAGCCCCAGCATTTT.

This rearrangement joins TRBV11-1 to TRBJ2-1, with D tentatively TRBD1 (5 bases). The CDR3 runs 13 residues. V was pared by 5 bases and J by 7 bases, with 12 bases between. The germline V gene encodes CDR1 SGHAT and CDR2 FQDESV (reference sequence). The CDR3 loop reads CASSPDSGNEQFF. In nucleotides, the CDR3 is TGTGCCAGCAGCCCCGACAGTGGGAATGAGCAGTTCTTC.

This clonotype was recorded at least ten times. The rearrangement joins TRBV5-1 to TRBJ2-6, with 7 bases that match TRBD1. CDR3 length: 19 residues. V lost 3 bases to trimming and J lost 0 bases; unmatched junction nucleotides: 12. Germline loops: CDR1 SGHRS, CDR2 YFSETQ. CDR3 protein: CASSSLVNRGYSGANVLTF. CDR3 DNA: TGCGCCAGCAGCTCGTTGGTGAACAGGGGATACTCTGGGGCCAACGTCCTGACTTTC.

This clonotype was seen more than once but under ten times. This rearrangement joins TRBV18 to TRBJ2-2, with D unclear. Trimming took 2 bases from V and 4 from J, leaving 5 bases between them. The V gene's germline CDR1 is KGHSH and CDR2 LQKENI. The CDR3 loop spans 13 amino acids. This chain's CDR3 is CASSPSVTGELFF. CDR3 bases: TGTGCCAGCTCACCATCCGTCACCGGGGAGCTGTTTTTT.

This clonotype has a count of ten or more. The chain couples TRBV6-2 or TRBV6-3 to TRBJ1-5; the D is unclear. The CDR3 contains 14 residues. Trimming removed 7 bases at V and 1 base at J, with 11 bases between. In germline, CDR1 is MNHEY, CDR2 SVGEGT. The CDR3 spells CASMEGGSNQPQHF. The CDR3, as DNA: TGTGCCAGCATGGAGGGTGGGAGCAATCAGCCCCAGCATTTT.

The V gene is TRBV15, the J gene TRBJ1-2; 7 bases match TRBD1. Germline V gene data show CDR1 as LNHNV and CDR2 as YYDKDF (reference sequence). The CDR3 extends over 14 amino acids. V gave up 3 bases and J gave up 4 bases; unmatched junction bases: 5. The CDR3 region has the DNA TGTGCCACCAGCAGTACAGGGGAGATCTATGGCTACACCTTC. Protein sequence: CATSSTGEIYGYTF.

This clonotype was counted between two and nine times. The gene calls are TRBV12-3 or TRBV12-4 and TRBJ2-7; D may be TRBD1 (5 bases). This CDR3 has 15 amino acids. The ends were cut back, 7 bases at V and 5 bases at J, with 21 bases in the middle. The CDR3 sequence is CASTPQGQAGHEQYF. The DNA for the CDR3 is TGTGCCAGCACTCCCCAGGGCCAGGCCGGCCACGAGCAGTACTTC.

This clonotype was observed many times. The V gene is TRBV6-5, the J gene TRBJ1-6; D is possibly TRBD1 (5 bases). There are 15 residues in the CDR3. V lost 4 bases to trimming and J lost 4 bases, with 11 bases between them. Germline values: CDR1 MNHEY, CDR2 SVGAGI. CDR3 in amino acids: CASSFGGAYNSPLHF. CDR3 bases: TGTGCCAGCAGTTTTGGGGGAGCTTATAATTCACCCCTCCACTTT.

This clonotype was recorded at least ten times. The CDR3 loop reads CASSSRTGGGFGELFF. CDR3 DNA: TGTGCCAGCAGCTCTAGGACAGGGGGAGGTTTCGGGGAGCTGTTTTTT. The chain couples TRBV7-8 to TRBJ2-2; 10 bases agree with TRBD1. V shed 4 bases, J shed 7 bases, and the junction held 9 bases outside the gene matches. The germline V gene has CDR1 SGHVS and CDR2 FQNEAQ. The CDR3 is made up of 16 amino acids.

This clonotype was observed a few times. The genes are TRBV6-1 and TRBJ2-7; TRBD1 agrees at 9 bases. With 8 bases clipped from V and 6 bases from J, the junction kept 5 bases outside the gene matches. Germline CDR1 is MNHNS and CDR2 is SASEGT. The CDR3 extends over 12 amino acids. CDR3 sequence reads: CASGQGIGEQYF. DNA for the CDR3: TGTGCCAGCGGACAGGGGATCGGCGAGCAGTACTTC.

This clonotype has at least ten counts. The chain uses TRBV19 and TRBJ2-3; no clear D gene. Between the trimmed V and J ends, which lost 0 bases and 1 base, there was a span of 2 bases. The germline CDR1 and CDR2 sequences are LNHDA and SQIVND (reference sequence). This CDR3 comprises 13 residues. CDR3 sequence: CASSIDGTDTQYF. The CDR3 nucleotides are TGTGCCAGTAGTATAGATGGCACAGATACGCAGTATTTT.

J is TRBJ2-5 and V is TRBV11-2, with 7 bases matching TRBD1. With 0 bases clipped from V and 6 bases from J, the junction kept 10 bases outside the gene matches. The CDR3 runs to 16 residues. Germline V gene data show CDR1 as SGHAT and CDR2 as FQNNGV. CDR3 nucleotides: TGTGCCAGCAGCTTAGATCAGAGGGGGCGCACGAAGACCCAGTACTTC. It translates to CASSLDQRGRTKTQYF.

This clonotype was seen a handful of times. V usage is TRBV6-6 and J usage is TRBJ1-1; no clear D. V was shortened by 5 bases and J by 1 base, with 8 bases between the two germline ends. Germline CDR1 and CDR2: MNHNY and SVGAGI (reference sequence). This CDR3 contains 13 residues. The CDR3 loop reads CASSTTRNTEAFF. DNA for the CDR3: TGTGCCAGCAGTACCACTCGGAACACTGAAGCTTTCTTT.

This CDR3 is CASSLSNSYSQQYF. The CDR3 coding sequence is TGTGCCAGCAGTTTATCCAACAGCTATAGTCAGCAGTACTTC. The chain couples TRBV28 to TRBJ2-7; no clear D gene. Germline CDR1 is MDHEN and CDR2 is SYDVKM. The V gene lost 1 base and the J gene lost 8 bases, with 15 bases spanning the gap. The CDR3 is 14 amino acids.

This chain's CDR3 is CSARDGDRPGYEQYF. In DNA, the CDR3 is TGCAGTGCTAGAGATGGGGACAGGCCGGGCTACGAGCAGTACTTC. This chain links TRBV20-1 with TRBJ2-7; TRBD1 matches 8 bases. This CDR3 region has 15 residues. Germline V gene sequence: CDR1 DFQATT, CDR2 SNEGSKA (reference sequence). The V gene end was trimmed by 0 bases and the J gene end by 3 bases; junction bases not matched to a gene: 7.

In its sample, this clonotype was seen many times. The gene calls are TRBV6-4 and TRBJ1-6; D is possibly TRBD1 (5 bases). The CDR3 sequence is 15 residues long. The V gene lost 7 bases and the J gene lost 0 bases, with 10 bases spanning the gap. Germline V gene sequence: CDR1 MRHNA, CDR2 SNTAGT. The CDR3 protein is CASNPGLSYNSPLHF. The CDR3 coding sequence is TGTGCCAGCAACCCGGGGCTCTCCTATAATTCACCCCTCCACTTT.

A few counts support this clonotype. This chain's CDR3 is CASSPAWARGSYEQYF. The CDR3 DNA reads as TGTGCCAGCAGCCCCGCTTGGGCCCGGGGTTCCTACGAGCAGTACTTC. The rearrangement joins TRBV7-2 to TRBJ2-7; TRBD2 might be the D (5 bases). CDR1 SGHTA and CDR2 FQGNSA come from the germline V gene. Trimming cost V 5 bases and J 1 base, with 18 bases left between them. The CDR3 covers 16 residues.

This chain connects TRBV7-2 to TRBJ1-5; weak D call: TRBD1 (6 bases). This CDR3 region has 14 residues. Trimming shortened V by 5 bases and J by 4 bases, and 12 bases separated the two germline ends. Germline V lookup: CDR1 SGHTA, CDR2 FQGNSA. CDR3 residues: CASSPSDRNQPQHF. CDR3 DNA sequence: TGTGCCAGCAGCCCCTCCGACAGGAATCAGCCCCAGCATTTT.

V is TRBV7-2 and J is TRBJ2-3, with D maybe TRBD2 (5 bases). Trimming removed 2 bases from V and 6 bases from J, with 12 bases in between. Germline V gene data show CDR1 as SGHTA and CDR2 as FQGNSA. This CDR3 is 14 amino acids long. CDR3 DNA sequence: TGTGCCAGCAGCTTAAGCTCGGGGTTGGATACGCAGTATTTT. It translates to CASSLSSGLDTQYF.

The V and J genes are TRBV7-6 and TRBJ2-2, with D tentatively TRBD2 (5 bases). CDR1 and CDR2 from the germline V gene are SGHVS and FNYEAQ. V was pared by 5 bases and J by 5 bases, with 9 bases between. The CDR3 length is 13 residues. The DNA of the CDR3 is TGTGCCAGCAGCGAGGGTCCTACCGGGGAGCTGTTTTTT. It is translated as CASSEGPTGELFF.

V is TRBV12-3 or TRBV12-4 and J is TRBJ1-2, with TRBD1 identical over 8 bases. Unmatched junction bases numbered 5, after V lost 6 bases and J lost 2 bases. CDR3 size: 14 residues. CDR3 sequence reads: CASSRQGMNYGYTF. The CDR3 nucleotides are TGTGCCAGCAGCCGACAGGGGATGAACTATGGCTACACCTTC.

The chain links TRBV7-9 to TRBJ1-5; D is unresolved. V dropped 1 base and J dropped 2 bases, with 6 bases sitting between them. The CDR3 has 14 residues. Germline CDR1 is SEHNR and CDR2 is FQNEAQ (reference sequence). CDR3 bases: TGTGCCAGCAGCTTAGGGGAGGGCAATCAGCCCCAGCATTTT. It yields the protein CASSLGEGNQPQHF.

This clonotype has just a few counts. The rearrangement uses TRBV20-1 and TRBJ1-3; D is undetermined. Per the germline V gene, CDR1 is DFQATT and CDR2 is SNEGSKA (reference sequence). The CDR3 covers 17 residues. V lost 3 bases, J lost 0 bases, and 18 bases lay in between. The CDR3 nucleotides read TGCAGTGCTAGGCCTATCCGGACGGACCTCTCTGGAAACACCATATATTTT. Protein product: CSARPIRTDLSGNTIYF.

This clonotype came up many times. The rearrangement joins TRBV5-1 to TRBJ2-2, with 9 positions matching TRBD1. CDR3 size: 14 residues. Germline loops: CDR1 SGHRS, CDR2 YFSETQ. V lost 4 bases to trimming and J lost 7 bases; unmatched junction nucleotides: 5. Here the CDR3 DNA reads TGCGCCAGCAGCCTCCGACAGGGGGTCGGGGAGCTGTTTTTT. Translated, it gives CASSLRQGVGELFF.

This clonotype has ten or more counts. V usage is TRBV29-1 and J usage is TRBJ2-1, with 7 bases aligning to TRBD2. V was pared by 3 bases and J by 3 bases, with 5 bases of the junction left unmatched. The CDR3 sequence is 14 residues long. Germline V gene lookup returns CDR1 SQVTM and CDR2 ANQGSEA. The CDR3 coding sequence is TGCAGCGTTGACTCGGGACTAAGCTACAATGAGCAGTTCTTC. Residues: CSVDSGLSYNEQFF.

This clonotype was seen at least ten times. This chain links TRBV29-1 with TRBJ1-2; D is uncertain. Trimming removed 7 bases from V and 5 bases from J, with 5 bases in between. The CDR3 runs 9 residues. CDR1 and CDR2 from the germline V gene are SQVTM and ANQGSEA. This chain's CDR3 is CSADYGYTF. In DNA form, the CDR3 reads TGCAGCGCCGATTATGGCTACACCTTC.

Ten or more counts support this clonotype. The chain uses TRBV18 and TRBJ1-5; D is ambiguous. In germline, CDR1 is KGHSH, CDR2 LQKENI. This CDR3 spans 14 amino acids. With 3 bases removed from V and 6 bases from J, the gap between germline ends came to 12 bases. CDR3 region: CASSPAGTSQPQHF. The DNA of the CDR3 is TGTGCCAGCTCACCGGCCGGAACGAGTCAGCCCCAGCATTTT.

This clonotype has a handful of counts. The chain combines TRBV7-9 with TRBJ1-2; 8 bases line up with TRBD1. The CDR3 has 14 amino acids. Per germline, CDR1 SEHNR and CDR2 FQNEAQ (reference sequence). Trimming cost V 4 bases and J 4 bases; bases outside gene matches: 5. The CDR3 loop reads CASSSGTGLYGYTF. CDR3 bases: TGTGCCAGCAGCTCCGGGACAGGACTCTATGGCTACACCTTC.

The V gene is TRBV7-9, the J gene TRBJ2-5; D remains ambiguous. Per germline, CDR1 SEHNR and CDR2 FQNEAQ (reference sequence). Trimming stripped 2 bases from V and 7 bases from J, with 11 bases between. This CDR3 is built from 13 residues. The CDR3 DNA sequence: TGTGCCAGCAGCTTACCTCGCTCTTCGACCCAGTACTTC. It encodes CASSLPRSSTQYF.